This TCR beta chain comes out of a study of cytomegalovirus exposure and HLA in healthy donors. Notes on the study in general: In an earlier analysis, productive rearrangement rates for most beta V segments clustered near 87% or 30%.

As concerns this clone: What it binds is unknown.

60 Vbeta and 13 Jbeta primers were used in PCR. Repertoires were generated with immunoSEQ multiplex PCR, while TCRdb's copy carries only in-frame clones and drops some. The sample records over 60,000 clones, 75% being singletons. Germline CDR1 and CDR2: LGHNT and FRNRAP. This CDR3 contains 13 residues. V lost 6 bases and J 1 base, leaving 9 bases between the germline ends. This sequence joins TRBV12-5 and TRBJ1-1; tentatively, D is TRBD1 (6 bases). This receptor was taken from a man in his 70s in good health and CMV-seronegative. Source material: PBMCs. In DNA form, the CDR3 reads TGTGCTAGTGGGAGGACAGCGAACACTGAAGCTTTCTTT. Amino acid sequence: CASGRTANTEAFF.